The T cell receptor beta chain under discussion was sequenced for a study of Graves' ophthalmopathy and Graves' hyperthyroidism (dated by TCRdb to the late 2010s). Study-wide context: Peripheral blood was collected at initial diagnosis, prior to any treatment. The study used TCR beta repertoire signatures to distinguish Graves' ophthalmopathy from Graves' hyperthyroidism and to predict progression to ophthalmopathy. In total, approximately 130 blood samples were TCR-sequenced: some 40 ophthalmopathy, under 80 hyperthyroidism and around 17 hyperthyroidism-to-ophthalmopathy patients. To explore V-J signatures that separate ophthalmopathy from hyperthyroidism, a discovery set of about 100 patients was enrolled, consisting of approximately 45 with ophthalmopathy and under 65 with stable hyperthyroidism. An independent validation cohort comprised 18 hyperthyroidism patients and 15 to 17 patients who later progressed from hyperthyroidism to ophthalmopathy. In roughly 6 hyperthyroidism patients, the T-cell repertoire of thyroid tissue was compared with the T-cell repertoire of blood. After sampling, hyperthyroidism patients received methimazole starting at 30 mg daily, and ophthalmopathy patients received high-dose intravenous methylprednisolone. The investigation overall reported the following: Most expanded thyroid clonotypes with frequency above 0.001 were also detected in blood, suggesting blood repertoires may reflect the thyroid immune response. No statistical method was used to predetermine the sample size, and group allocation was not hidden from the investigators. In cross-validation, the 13-signature model distinguished ophthalmopathy from stable hyperthyroidism with 85% to 90% sensitivity and about 84% specificity, and in the test set the corresponding values were approximately 80% and 68%. In validation, the model predicted ophthalmopathy progression with less than 71% sensitivity and approximately 78% specificity; around twelve predicted patients were CT-confirmed with GO in a median of approximately six months.

Hyperthyroidism was considered stable if no progression to ophthalmopathy occurred within 18 months of follow-up. Hyperthyroidism patients were newly diagnosed, were aged 18 to 65 years, and had a disease duration under 2 months. Patients were excluded if they had other autoimmune diseases, uncontrolled infections, pregnancy or lactation. Clinical symptoms, serum thyroxine, TRAb, thyroid ultrasound and orbital computed tomography were used for diagnosis. PBMCs were isolated from 7.5 to 10 ml of fresh peripheral blood by Ficoll-Paque density gradient centrifugation. Total RNA was extracted with Trizol reagent and quality-checked on an Agilent 2100 Bioanalyzer. This clonotype was seen more than once but under ten times. Its cognate antigen has yet to be identified. No base-level quality is on record; no much larger clone is a single base apart. For repertoire sequencing, TCR beta CDR3 regions were amplified from RNA transcripts. The first round was an RT-PCR using HTBI primers with the Qiagen OneStep RT-PCR kit, and this first round was followed by a second-round multiplex PCR, then size selection and purification. Libraries were sequenced paired-end with 100 bp reads on an Illumina HiSeq2000. The source study handled its data this way. SOAPnuke was used for read processing, and reads with adapters, uncalled bases, a mean Phred below 15, or no exact constant-primer or identifier match were discarded. COPE v1.2.5 was used to merge the high-quality paired reads. Each unique nucleotide sequence was defined as a clonotype, and clonotypes were aligned to IMGT TRB V, D and J references with MiTCR v1.1. Only V-J combinations with frequency above 0.0001 were analysed, covering 99% to 99.2% of repertoires. For each V-J combination, a TCR clonal expansion and chaos score was defined as F50 clonal expansion divided by the chaos observed in the TCRdist matrix. Welch's t-statistics and random forest were used to reduce the features to about a dozen V-J combinations, which were then used as input to a naive Bayes classifier. The Morisita-Horn index was used to measure how similar the thyroid and blood repertoires were. In TCRdb, the public reads were trimmed at Q25 with fastp and aligned with MiXCR, with productive beta chains retained. When rows share a CDR3 protein, they turn into one entry using the most common DNA and genes. TCRdb's processing, not the authors' own work, is the source of the V and J calls. In all, the sample holds about 370,000 distinct CDR3 sequences, and about 18% of those were seen once. The top ten clonotypes cover approximately 2.4% of the sample.

The junction shows trimming of 1 base on V and 2 bases on J, plus 10 bases between the germline ends. The CDR3 covers 14 residues, taking in both the cysteine and the phenylalanine. The CDR3 DNA has 42 bases and is translated from base 1. Sequences SGHRS (CDR1) and YFSETQ (CDR2) are obtained from the germline V gene. The sample consisted of peripheral blood. This sequence was found in an adult woman with stable Graves' hyperthyroidism. Rearrangement joined TRBV5-1 to TRBJ2-7; the D segment could be TRBD2, given 6 matching bases. The sequenced DNA: TGCGCCAGCAGCTTGTCGGGAGCTACCTACGAGCAGTACTTC. Its translation is CASSLSGATYEQYF.